These T cell receptor beta chains were read from a single sample in a study of radiotherapy plus CTLA-4 blockade in lung cancer. Assay: immunoSEQ multiplex PCR; the TCRdb copy retains only in-frame clones and omits some. Here the sample spans around 95,000 clones, 80% to 90% being singletons. The sample here was peripheral blood, taken from a patient treated with radiotherapy plus ipilimumab. The receptors originated from a human donor with non-small cell lung cancer who had stable disease on radiotherapy plus ipilimumab. CDR3s include the opening cysteine and the closing phenylalanine or tryptophan. A D gene is named only where the DNA matches it firmly. Rows may omit the clone size; those that give it use once, few, many or a size class.

J gene | CDR3 length | D gene | clone size | V gene | CDR3 DNA | CDR3 protein
TRBJ1-4 | 13 | TRBD1 | - | TRBV19 | TGTGCCAGTAGGGACAGGGGAATTGAAAAACTGTTTTTT | CASRDRGIEKLFF
TRBJ2-1 | 16 | - | - | TRBV6-1 | TGTGCCAGCCGTGAGGCGGCAACCCAGGCCTACAATGAGCAGTTCTTC | CASREAATQAYNEQFF
TRBJ2-2 | 16 | - | - | TRBV5-1 | TGCGCCAGCAGCTTGGCCCCGGGACACCAGACCGGGGAGCTGTTTTTT | CASSLAPGHQTGELFF
TRBJ2-7 | 15 | - | - | TRBV13 | TGTGCCAGCACTGTCCAGGGGGGCCAAAGTTACGAGCAGTACTTC | CASTVQGGQSYEQYF
TRBJ2-7 | 14 | - | - | TRBV5-7 | TGTGCCAGCAGCCGCAGGGGCGGGGAATACGAGCAGTACTTC | CASSRRGGEYEQYF
TRBJ2-1 | 12 | - | once | TRBV11-1 | TGTGCCAGCAGCCCCGGATACAATGAGCAGTTCTTC | CASSPGYNEQFF
TRBJ2-3 | 16 | TRBD2 | few | TRBV7-7 | TGTGCCAGCAGCCAAGGAGCGGGGGAGGATACAGATACGCAGTATTTT | CASSQGAGEDTDTQYF
TRBJ1-4 | 13 | - | - | TRBV19 | TGTGCCAGTAGCTCGCGGTTTAATGAAAAACTGTTTTTT | CASSSRFNEKLFF
TRBJ2-7 | 13 | - | - | TRBV18 | TGTGCCAGCTCACCTAAGCAGACCGGTATGCAGTACTTC | CASSPKQTGMQYF
TRBJ2-7 | 16 | - | - | TRBV28 | TGTGCCAGCAGTAGGCCGTGGTTTGGGGACCTCTACGAGCAGTACTTC | CASSRPWFGDLYEQYF
TRBJ1-5 | 13 | - | - | TRBV30 | TGTGCCTGGAGTCTAAATAGCAATCAGCCCCAGCATTTT | CAWSLNSNQPQHF
TRBJ2-7 | 14 | - | - | TRBV19 | TGTGCCAGTAGTCGGACAGCTGGTTACTACGAGCAGTACTTC | CASSRTAGYYEQYF
TRBJ2-1 | 15 | TRBD2 | - | TRBV10-1 | TGCGCCAGCAGTGAAGGGACTAGCGGGAAGGATGAGCAGTTCTTC | CASSEGTSGKDEQFF
TRBJ2-5 | 14 | TRBD1 | - | TRBV6-5 | TGTGCCAGCAGTGGTTGGACAGGGGAAGAGACCCAGTACTTC | CASSGWTGEETQYF
TRBJ1-6 | 15 | - | - | TRBV30 | TGTGCCTGGAGCACTACGGGAGGGAGAAATTCACCCCTCCATTTT | CAWSTTGGRNSPLHF
TRBJ2-1 | 16 | TRBD1 | - | TRBV7-9 | TGTGCCAGCAGCCCCCCCCGGGACAGGGGAGTCAATGAGCAGTTCTTC | CASSPPRDRGVNEQFF
TRBJ1-4 | 14 | TRBD1 | - | TRBV27 | TGTGCCAGCAGTTCACAGGGGGCATATGAAAAACTGTTTTTT | CASSSQGAYEKLFF
TRBJ2-1 | 17 | TRBD2 | - | TRBV19 | TGTGCCAGTCAACATCGGGCTAGCGGGGGCCTCGTGAATGAGCAGTTCTTC | CASQHRASGGLVNEQFF
TRBJ2-2 | 14 | TRBD1 | - | TRBV25-1 | TGTGCCAGCAGTGGGACAGGGGACACCGGGGAGCTGTTTTTT | CASSGTGDTGELFF
TRBJ2-5 | 14 | - | - | TRBV4-1 | TGCGCCAGCAGCCTACTCACGGAGAAAGAGACCCAGTACTTC | CASSLLTEKETQYF
TRBJ2-2 | 13 | - | - | TRBV11-2 | TGTGCCAGCAGCTCGACAAACACCGGGGAGCTGTTTTTT | CASSSTNTGELFF
TRBJ1-3 | 14 | - | - | TRBV9 | TGTGCCAGCAGCGACCTCTCCTCTGGAAACACCATATATTTT | CASSDLSSGNTIYF
TRBJ1-4 | 15 | - | few | TRBV5-1 | TGCGCCAGCAGCCCAACGCAGGGTATCAATGAAAAACTGTTTTTT | CASSPTQGINEKLFF
TRBJ2-2 | 13 | - | - | TRBV28 | TGTGCCAGCAGTATTCCGTTACCCGGGGAGCTGTTTTTT | CASSIPLPGELFF
TRBJ1-2 | 16 | - | - | TRBV7-6 | TGTGCCAGCAGCTTAGTACGGGGCAGGGCCGGCTATGGCTACACCTTC | CASSLVRGRAGYGYTF
TRBJ1-2 | 13 | TRBD1 | few | TRBV7-9 | TGTGCCAGCAGCTCGACAGGGACCTATGGCTACACCTTC | CASSSTGTYGYTF
TRBJ2-5 | 15 | TRBD1 | - | TRBV30 | TGTGCCTGGAGTGTAGGGACAGCCTACCAAGAGACCCAGTACTTC | CAWSVGTAYQETQYF
TRBJ1-3 | 15 | - | - | TRBV6-5 | TGTGCCAGCAGTTACTCGCCGCGTTCGGGAAACACCATATATTTT | CASSYSPRSGNTIYF
TRBJ1-5 | 16 | TRBD1 | once | TRBV28 | TGTGCCAGCAGTGGGACAGATCAGAGAACCAATCAGCCCCAGCATTTT | CASSGTDQRTNQPQHF
TRBJ2-5 | 13 | - | few | TRBV30 | TGTGCCTGGAGTGTAAGAAGGGGAGAGACCCAGTACTTC | CAWSVRRGETQYF
TRBJ1-1 | 15 | TRBD1 | - | TRBV10-2 | TGCGCCAGCACGAAGGGGGCAGGGTGGGACACTGAAGCTTTCTTT | CASTKGAGWDTEAFF
TRBJ2-5 | 15 | TRBD2 | - | TRBV5-1 | TGCGCCAGCAGCCTAACTAGCGGGGGACCAGAGACCCAGTACTTC | CASSLTSGGPETQYF
TRBJ2-3 | 15 | TRBD2 | - | TRBV27 | TGTGCCAGCACCTCACTAGCGGGGGAGGTAGATACGCAGTATTTT | CASTSLAGEVDTQYF
TRBJ1-1 | 17 | - | - | TRBV2 | TGTGCCAGTACCGACCCCCGCAGGGCCAATGTGAACACTGAAGCTTTCTTT | CASTDPRRANVNTEAFF
TRBJ2-7 | 14 | - | - | TRBV5-6 | TGTGCCAGCACCCCGGGGCGAGGCGTGAGGGGGCAGTACTTC | CASTPGRGVRGQYF
TRBJ1-6 | 14 | - | - | TRBV5-6 | TGTGCCAGCAGCTTGTGGCAGGTTGGGTCACCCCTCCACTTT | CASSLWQVGSPLHF
TRBJ1-2 | 12 | TRBD1 | few | TRBV5-4 | TGTGCCAGCAGCTCGACAGGGGACGGCTACACCTTC | CASSSTGDGYTF